The next 23 T cell receptor beta chains were all read from a single sample in a study of blood T cell repertoires in COVID-19. Profiling relied on immunoSEQ multiplex PCR, and the TCRdb table lists in-frame clones only, not all of them. This table holds about 240,000 clones, about 83% found once. The sequencing input was peripheral blood. Every receptor here comes from an elderly man with acute or convalescent COVID-19.

This sequence joins TRBV9 and TRBJ1-3; 8 nucleotides align to TRBD1. Germline CDR1 is SGDLS and CDR2 is YYNGEE. Trimming took 3 bases from V and 4 from J; bases not matched to a gene: 6. This CDR3 has 15 amino acids. The CDR3 is CASSERQGPGNTIYF. In nucleotides, the CDR3 is TGTGCCAGCAGCGAACGACAGGGGCCAGGAAACACCATATATTTT. Full variable domain (remainder filled in from reference TRBV9 and TRBJ1-3): DSGVTQTPKHLITATGQRVTLRCSPRSGDLSVYWYQQSLDQGLQFLIQYYNGEERAKGNILERFSAQQFPDLHSELNLSSLELGDSALYFCASSERQGPGNTIYFGEGSWLTVV.

The chain couples TRBV11-2 to TRBJ1-3, with 8 bases fitting TRBD1. This CDR3 spans 16 amino acids. The J segment lost 0 bases and the V segment lost 3 bases, leaving 4 bases of the junction unmatched. CDR1 is SGHAT, CDR2 FQNNGV, per germline. This CDR3 is CASSLNRGSSGNTIYF. The DNA for the CDR3 is TGTGCCAGCAGCTTGAACAGGGGGTCCTCTGGAAACACCATATATTTT. The full variable domain, completed using reference TRBV11-2 and TRBJ1-3, is EAGVAQSPRYKIIEKRQSVAFWCNPISGHATLYWYQQILGQGPKLLIQFQNNGVVDDSQLPKDRFSAERLKGVDSTLKIQPAKLEDSAVYLCASSLNRGSSGNTIYFGEGSWLTVV.

The chain links TRBV6-5 to TRBJ1-1; D uncertain. Germline values: CDR1 MNHEY, CDR2 SVGAGI. V was clipped by 2 bases and J by 0 bases, with 7 bases between them. The CDR3 is 14 amino acids. Here the CDR3 DNA reads TGTGCCAGCAGTTACACCGGGATGAACACTGAAGCTTTCTTT. This translates into CASSYTGMNTEAFF.

CDR3 coding DNA: TGTGCCAGCAGCCACTCCAGATCAGGGGGCACTGAAGCTTTCTTT. Its protein is CASSHSRSGGTEAFF. The rearrangement uses TRBV3-1 (or the pseudogene TRBV3-2) and TRBJ1-1; 7 positions agree with TRBD1. Trimming took 3 bases from V and 4 from J; bases not matched to a gene: 8. The CDR3 is made up of 15 amino acids. Germline values: CDR1 LGHDT, CDR2 YNNKEL (reference sequence).

The sample holds a few counts of this clone. Here the CDR3 DNA reads TGTGCCAGCAGTCCACAGGGGGCGTTCGAGCAGTACTTC. It yields the protein CASSPQGAFEQYF. The rearrangement links TRBV6-6 to TRBJ2-7, with 9 positions matching TRBD1. Per germline, CDR1 MNHNY and CDR2 SVGAGI (reference sequence). The CDR3 has 13 amino acids. The ends lost 5 bases at V and 6 bases at J; junction bases unmatched: 5.

Concerning this clone: Other DNA sequences of this sample code for an identical CDR3. The rearrangement uses TRBV29-1 and TRBJ1-5, with 8 bases that match TRBD1. This CDR3 is built from 13 residues. J was trimmed by 7 bases and V by 4 bases; bases with no gene match: 6. CDR1 is SQVTM and CDR2 is ANQGSEA in the germline V gene. The CDR3, as DNA: TGCAGCGTTGGAGGGACAGGTAACCAGCCCCAGCATTTT. It yields the protein CSVGGTGNQPQHF.

The genes are TRBV11-2 and TRBJ2-4; no clear D. The CDR3 is made up of 15 amino acids. The V gene's germline CDR1 is SGHAT and CDR2 FQNNGV. Trimming removed 0 bases at V and 0 bases at J, with 6 bases between. The CDR3 here is CASSLDRLAKNIQYF. The CDR3 DNA follows: TGTGCCAGCAGCTTAGACAGACTAGCCAAAAACATTCAGTACTTC.

This clone is a singleton in its sample. The V and J genes are TRBV5-5 and TRBJ1-6, with D possibly being TRBD1 (5 bases). V lost 0 bases and J 7 bases, leaving 14 bases between the germline ends. Germline CDR1 is SGHKS and CDR2 is YYEKEE (reference sequence). The CDR3 has 16 amino acids. The CDR3: CASSLEGQGGNSPLHF. The CDR3, as DNA: TGTGCCAGCAGCTTGGAGGGGCAGGGAGGGAATTCACCCCTCCACTTT. The entire variable domain, with the rest obtained from reference TRBV5-5 and TRBJ1-6, is as follows: DAGVTQSPTHLIKTRGQQVTLRCSPISGHKSVSWYQQVLGQGPQFIFQYYEKEERGRGNFPDRFSARQFPNYSSELNVNALLLGDSALYLCASSLEGQGGNSPLHFGNGTRLTVT.

This chain links TRBV5-4 with TRBJ1-4; D remains unclear. Trimming stripped 0 bases from V and 7 bases from J, with 7 bases between. Germline V gives CDR1 SGHNT, CDR2 YYREEE (reference sequence). The CDR3 covers 13 residues. The CDR3 here is CASSLARGEKLFF. In DNA, the CDR3 is TGTGCCAGCAGCTTGGCTCGAGGTGAAAAACTGTTTTTT.

CDR3 DNA sequence: TGTGCCAGCAGCCCCGGGACAGTCAATCAGCCCCAGCATTTT. It yields the protein CASSPGTVNQPQHF. The V and J genes are TRBV7-8 and TRBJ1-5; 7 bases are a match to TRBD1. The ends lost 5 bases at V and 3 bases at J; junction bases unmatched: 4. The CDR3 is made up of 14 amino acids. Looked up from germline, CDR1 is SGHVS and CDR2 is FQNEAQ.

This clone was seen just once. The V and J genes are TRBV27 and TRBJ2-7; tentative D call: TRBD2 (6 bases). V was shortened by 6 bases and J by 5 bases, with 20 bases between the two germline ends. This CDR3 is built from 15 residues. Germline CDR1 is MNHEY and CDR2 is SMNVEV (reference sequence). Written as DNA, the CDR3 is TGTGCCAGCAGCGTAACGGGACTCAGAGGCCACGAGCAGTACTTC. Translating gives CASSVTGLRGHEQYF.

The chain employs TRBV19 and TRBJ2-7; maybe TRBD2 (6 bases). CDR3 length: 13 amino acids. Between the trimmed V and J ends, which lost 9 bases and 5 bases, there was a span of 17 bases. Germline V CDR1 and CDR2: LNHDA, SQIVND (reference sequence). CDR3 in amino acids: CASRRVGGNEQYF. CDR3 DNA: TGTGCCAGCCGCAGGGTGGGGGGTAACGAGCAGTACTTC.

V and J are TRBV7-2 and TRBJ2-1; 12 nucleotides agree with TRBD2. This CDR3 is 16 amino acids long. Looked up from germline, CDR1 is SGHTA and CDR2 is FQGNSA. Unmatched junction bases numbered 3, after V lost 0 bases and J lost 6 bases. CDR3 protein: CASSLALAGGANEQFF. In DNA form, the CDR3 reads TGTGCCAGCAGCTTAGCCCTAGCGGGAGGGGCCAATGAGCAGTTCTTC.

The CDR3 bases are TGTGCCACCAGTGATGCGACAGGGGCGGGCGGGGAGCTGTTTTTT. Amino acids: CATSDATGAGGELFF. The chain couples TRBV24-1 to TRBJ2-2; 8 bases are shared with TRBD1. Germline CDR1 is KGHDR and CDR2 is SFDVKD. CDR3 length: 15 amino acids. V lost 3 bases to trimming and J lost 7 bases; unmatched junction nucleotides: 6.

This rearrangement joins TRBV5-5 to TRBJ2-1, with 9 bases fitting TRBD1. Germline V gene data show CDR1 as SGHKS and CDR2 as YYEKEE (reference sequence). Trimming removed 4 bases from V and 6 bases from J; junction bases left unmatched: 11. This CDR3 has 16 amino acids. CDR3 in amino acids: CASSPFRDRAFNEQFF. In nucleotides, the CDR3 is TGTGCCAGCAGCCCGTTCCGGGACAGGGCTTTCAATGAGCAGTTCTTC.

This clone was seen a single time. The V call is TRBV11-2, the J call TRBJ1-1, with a tentative D call TRBD1 (5 bases). Germline CDR1 and CDR2: SGHAT and FQNNGV. Deletions cut 5 bases from V and 0 bases from J, with 13 bases between. The CDR3 has 15 amino acids. The CDR3 sequence is CASSRRTNLNTEAFF. The CDR3, as DNA: TGTGCCAGCAGCCGAAGGACAAACCTGAACACTGAAGCTTTCTTT.

The chain uses TRBV19 and TRBJ2-3, with 8 bases lining up with TRBD1. V lost 6 bases and J lost 3; bases outside the gene matches: 5. This CDR3 has 14 amino acids. Germline-derived CDR1 and CDR2 are LNHDA and SQIVND (reference sequence). The CDR3 is CASSVDRDTDTQYF. CDR3 DNA: TGTGCCAGTAGCGTGGACAGGGATACAGATACGCAGTATTTT.

The rearrangement uses TRBV18 and TRBJ1-6, with 9 bases lining up with TRBD1. With V trimmed by 3 bases and J by 10 bases, 10 bases remained unmatched. From germline, CDR1 is KGHSH and CDR2 LQKENI. This CDR3 region has 16 residues. The CDR3 is CASSPTGGTGYSPLHF. For the CDR3, the DNA is TGTGCCAGCTCACCCACCGGCGGGACAGGGTACTCACCCCTCCACTTT.

This rearrangement joins TRBV28 to TRBJ2-3, with a weak D call TRBD1 (6 bases). There are 13 residues in the CDR3. Germline V gene lookup returns CDR1 MDHEN and CDR2 SYDVKM. V was clipped by 3 bases and J by 5 bases, with 9 bases between them. CDR3 in DNA: TGTGCCAGCAGTTTTGAGGACAGAGATACGCAGTATTTT. Its protein is CASSFEDRDTQYF.

The chain has TRBV18 and TRBJ2-2; 7 positions match TRBD1. The CDR3 covers 17 residues. The V segment lost 3 bases and the J segment 5 bases; nucleotides outside the gene matches: 12. Germline loops: CDR1 KGHSH, CDR2 LQKENI. CDR3 sequence: CASSPNPGQRRTGELFF. In DNA, the CDR3 is TGTGCCAGCTCACCTAATCCGGGACAGAGGCGAACCGGGGAGCTGTTTTTT.

The chain couples TRBV28 to TRBJ1-1, with TRBD1 matching 7 bases. Germline CDR1 and CDR2: MDHEN and SYDVKM. This CDR3 region has 12 residues. Losses at the gene ends were 5 bases for V and 4 bases for J; bases not matched to a gene: 1. CDR3 sequence: CASSQGGTEAFF. The CDR3 DNA follows: TGTGCCAGCAGTCAGGGGGGCACTGAAGCTTTCTTT.

V is TRBV27 and J is TRBJ2-7; a possible D gene is TRBD2 (6 bases). From germline, CDR1 is MNHEY and CDR2 SMNVEV (reference sequence). This CDR3 is built from 16 residues. V was trimmed by 11 bases and J by 6 bases, leaving 29 bases between them. The CDR3: CAAKSLAPGRVAEQYF. DNA of the CDR3: TGTGCCGCCAAGAGCCTAGCCCCCGGGAGAGTCGCCGAGCAGTACTTC.

CDR3 loop: CASSWGQYTGELFF. Here the CDR3 DNA reads TGTGCCAGCAGTTGGGGGCAGTACACCGGGGAGCTGTTTTTT. The chain recombines TRBV6-5 with TRBJ2-2; D is perhaps TRBD1 (6 bases). The germline V gene has CDR1 MNHEY and CDR2 SVGAGI. The V and J ends lost 4 bases and 3 bases respectively, with 9 bases between them. This CDR3 is 14 amino acids long.